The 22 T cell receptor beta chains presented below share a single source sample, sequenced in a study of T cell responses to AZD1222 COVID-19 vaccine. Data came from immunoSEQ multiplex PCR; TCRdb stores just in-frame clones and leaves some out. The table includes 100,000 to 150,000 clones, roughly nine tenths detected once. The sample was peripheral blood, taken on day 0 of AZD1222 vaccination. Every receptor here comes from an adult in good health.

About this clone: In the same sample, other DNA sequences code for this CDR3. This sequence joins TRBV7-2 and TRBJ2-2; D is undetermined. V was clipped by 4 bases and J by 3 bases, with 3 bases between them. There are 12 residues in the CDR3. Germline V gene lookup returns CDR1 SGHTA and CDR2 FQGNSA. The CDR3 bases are TGTGCCAGCAGCTCGTACACCGGGGAGCTGTTTTTT. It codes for CASSSYTGELFF.

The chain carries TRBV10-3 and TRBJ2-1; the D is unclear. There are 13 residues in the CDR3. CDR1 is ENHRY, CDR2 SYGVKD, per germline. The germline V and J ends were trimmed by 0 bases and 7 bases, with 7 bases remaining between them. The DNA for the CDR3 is TGTGCCATCAGTGAGTCGATACGAAATGAGCAGTTCTTC. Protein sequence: CAISESIRNEQFF.

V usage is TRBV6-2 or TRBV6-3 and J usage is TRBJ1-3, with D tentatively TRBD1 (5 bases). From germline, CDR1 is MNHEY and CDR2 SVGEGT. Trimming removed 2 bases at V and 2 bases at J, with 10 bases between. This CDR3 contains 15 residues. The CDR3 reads CASSYLEGPGNTIYF. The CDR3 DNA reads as TGTGCCAGCAGTTACCTCGAGGGGCCTGGAAACACCATATATTTT.

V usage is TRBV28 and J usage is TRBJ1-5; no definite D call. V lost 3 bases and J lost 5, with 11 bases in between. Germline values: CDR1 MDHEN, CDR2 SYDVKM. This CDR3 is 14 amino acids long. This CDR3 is CASSFPYRDQPQHF. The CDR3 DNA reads TGTGCCAGCAGTTTTCCCTACCGCGATCAGCCCCAGCATTTT.

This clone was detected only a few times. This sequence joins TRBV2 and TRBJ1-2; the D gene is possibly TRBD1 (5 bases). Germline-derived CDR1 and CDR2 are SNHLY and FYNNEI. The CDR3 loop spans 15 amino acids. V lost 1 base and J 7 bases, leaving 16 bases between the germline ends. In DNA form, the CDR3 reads TGTGCCAGCAGTGAAGTTGACAGTCTTTCAAGTGGCTACACCTTC. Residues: CASSEVDSLSSGYTF.

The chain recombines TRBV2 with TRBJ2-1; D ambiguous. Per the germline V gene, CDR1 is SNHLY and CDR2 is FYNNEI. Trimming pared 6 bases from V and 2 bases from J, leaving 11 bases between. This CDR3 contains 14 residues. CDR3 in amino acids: CASSLEVAYNEQFF. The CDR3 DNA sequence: TGTGCCAGCAGCCTAGAAGTGGCCTACAATGAGCAGTTCTTC.

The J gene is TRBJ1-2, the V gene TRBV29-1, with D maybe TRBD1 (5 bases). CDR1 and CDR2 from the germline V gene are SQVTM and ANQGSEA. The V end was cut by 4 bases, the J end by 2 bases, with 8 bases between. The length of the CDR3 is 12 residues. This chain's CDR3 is CSVVQGNYGYTF. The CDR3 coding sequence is TGCAGCGTTGTCCAGGGAAACTATGGCTACACCTTC.

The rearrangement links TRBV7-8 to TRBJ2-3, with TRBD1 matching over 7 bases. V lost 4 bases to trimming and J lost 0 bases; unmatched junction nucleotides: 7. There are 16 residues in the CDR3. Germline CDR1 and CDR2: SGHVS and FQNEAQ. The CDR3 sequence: CASSSDRMSSTDTQYF. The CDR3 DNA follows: TGTGCCAGCAGCTCGGACAGGATGTCTAGCACAGATACGCAGTATTTT.

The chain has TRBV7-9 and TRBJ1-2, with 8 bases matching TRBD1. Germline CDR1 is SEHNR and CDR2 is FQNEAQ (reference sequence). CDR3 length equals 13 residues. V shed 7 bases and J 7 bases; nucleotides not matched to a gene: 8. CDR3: CASKLTGAGGYTF. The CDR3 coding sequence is TGTGCCAGCAAGTTGACAGGGGCGGGTGGCTACACCTTC.

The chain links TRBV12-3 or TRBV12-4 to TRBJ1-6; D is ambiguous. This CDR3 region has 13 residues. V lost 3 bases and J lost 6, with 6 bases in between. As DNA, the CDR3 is TGTGCCAGCAGTTTTGGCCCTAATTCACCCCTCCACTTT. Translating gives CASSFGPNSPLHF.

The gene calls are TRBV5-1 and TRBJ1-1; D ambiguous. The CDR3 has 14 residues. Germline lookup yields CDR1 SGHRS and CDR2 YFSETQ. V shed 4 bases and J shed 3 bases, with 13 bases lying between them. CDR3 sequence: CASSPSPGDTEAFF. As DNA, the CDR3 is TGCGCCAGCAGCCCGAGTCCTGGGGACACTGAAGCTTTCTTT.

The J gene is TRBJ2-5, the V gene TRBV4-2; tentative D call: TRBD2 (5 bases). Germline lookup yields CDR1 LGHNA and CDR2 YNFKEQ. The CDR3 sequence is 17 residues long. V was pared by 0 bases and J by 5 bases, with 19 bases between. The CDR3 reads CASSQDTSVGILETQYF. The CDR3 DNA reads TGTGCCAGCAGCCAAGATACTAGTGTCGGAATTCTGGAGACCCAGTACTTC.

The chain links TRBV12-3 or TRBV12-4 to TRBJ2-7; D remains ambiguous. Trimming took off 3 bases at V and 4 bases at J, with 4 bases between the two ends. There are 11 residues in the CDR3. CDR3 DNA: TGTGCCAGCAGTTTCTCTTACGAGCAGTACTTC. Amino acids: CASSFSYEQYF.

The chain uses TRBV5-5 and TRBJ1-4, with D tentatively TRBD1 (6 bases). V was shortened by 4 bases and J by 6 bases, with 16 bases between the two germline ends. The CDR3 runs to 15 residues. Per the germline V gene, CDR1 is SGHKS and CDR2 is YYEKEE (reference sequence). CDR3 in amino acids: CASSNGQRSHEKLFF. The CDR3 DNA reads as TGTGCCAGCAGCAACGGACAGCGTTCGCATGAAAAACTGTTTTTT.

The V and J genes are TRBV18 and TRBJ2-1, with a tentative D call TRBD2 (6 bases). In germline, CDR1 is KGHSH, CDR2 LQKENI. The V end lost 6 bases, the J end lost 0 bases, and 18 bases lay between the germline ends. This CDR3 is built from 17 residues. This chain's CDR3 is CASSPFMTSGSYNEQFF. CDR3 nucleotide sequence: TGTGCCAGCTCTCCTTTTATGACTAGTGGCTCCTACAATGAGCAGTTCTTC. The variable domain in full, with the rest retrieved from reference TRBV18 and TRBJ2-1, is NAGVMQNPRHLVRRRGQEARLRCSPMKGHSHVYWYRQLPEEGLKFMVYLQKENIIDESGMPKERFSAEFPKEGPSILRIQQVVRGDSAAYFCASSPFMTSGSYNEQFFGPGTRLTVL.

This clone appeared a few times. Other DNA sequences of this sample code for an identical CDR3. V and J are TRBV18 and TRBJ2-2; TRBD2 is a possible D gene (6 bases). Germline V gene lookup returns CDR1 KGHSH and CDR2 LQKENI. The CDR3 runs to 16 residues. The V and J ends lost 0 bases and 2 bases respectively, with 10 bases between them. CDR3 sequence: CASSPPTGGNTGELFF. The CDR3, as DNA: TGTGCCAGCTCACCACCGACCGGGGGTAACACCGGGGAGCTGTTTTTT.

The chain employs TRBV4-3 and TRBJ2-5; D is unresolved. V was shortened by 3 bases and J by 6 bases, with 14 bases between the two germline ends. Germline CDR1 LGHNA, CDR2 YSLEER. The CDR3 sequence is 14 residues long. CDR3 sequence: CASSQVGPQKTQYF. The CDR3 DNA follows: TGCGCCAGCAGCCAGGTTGGCCCCCAGAAGACCCAGTACTTC.

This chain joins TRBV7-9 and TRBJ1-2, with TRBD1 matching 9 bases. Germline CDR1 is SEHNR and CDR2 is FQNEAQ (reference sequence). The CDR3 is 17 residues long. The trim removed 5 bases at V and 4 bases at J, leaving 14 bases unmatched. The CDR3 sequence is CASSLGTGTSWGYGYTF. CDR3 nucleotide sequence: TGTGCCAGCAGCCTCGGGACAGGGACAAGTTGGGGCTATGGCTACACCTTC.

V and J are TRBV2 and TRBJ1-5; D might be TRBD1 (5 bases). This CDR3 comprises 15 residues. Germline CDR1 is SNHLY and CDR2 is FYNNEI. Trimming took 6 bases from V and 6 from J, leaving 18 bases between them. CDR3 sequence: CASRYLTGGGQPQHF. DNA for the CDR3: TGTGCCAGCAGATATTTGACGGGGGGAGGTCAGCCCCAGCATTTT.

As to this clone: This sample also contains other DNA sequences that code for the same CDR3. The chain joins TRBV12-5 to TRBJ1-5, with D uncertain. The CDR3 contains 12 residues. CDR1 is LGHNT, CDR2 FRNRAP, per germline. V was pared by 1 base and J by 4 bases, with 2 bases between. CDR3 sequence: CASGLDNQPQHF. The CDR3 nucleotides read TGTGCTAGTGGTTTGGATAATCAGCCCCAGCATTTT.

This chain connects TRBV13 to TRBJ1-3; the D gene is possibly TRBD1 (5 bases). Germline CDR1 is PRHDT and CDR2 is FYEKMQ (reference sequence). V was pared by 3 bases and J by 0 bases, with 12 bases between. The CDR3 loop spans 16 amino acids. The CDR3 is CASSFGQGDSGNTIYF. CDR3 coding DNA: TGTGCCAGCAGCTTCGGGCAGGGTGACTCTGGAAACACCATATATTTT.

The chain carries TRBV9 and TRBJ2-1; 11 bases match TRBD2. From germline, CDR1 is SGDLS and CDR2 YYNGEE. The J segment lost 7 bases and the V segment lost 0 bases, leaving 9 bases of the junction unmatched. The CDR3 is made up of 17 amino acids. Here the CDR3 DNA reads TGTGCCAGCAGCGTAGATAGCGGGGGGGCTAGTTGGAATGAGCAGTTCTTC. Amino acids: CASSVDSGGASWNEQFF.